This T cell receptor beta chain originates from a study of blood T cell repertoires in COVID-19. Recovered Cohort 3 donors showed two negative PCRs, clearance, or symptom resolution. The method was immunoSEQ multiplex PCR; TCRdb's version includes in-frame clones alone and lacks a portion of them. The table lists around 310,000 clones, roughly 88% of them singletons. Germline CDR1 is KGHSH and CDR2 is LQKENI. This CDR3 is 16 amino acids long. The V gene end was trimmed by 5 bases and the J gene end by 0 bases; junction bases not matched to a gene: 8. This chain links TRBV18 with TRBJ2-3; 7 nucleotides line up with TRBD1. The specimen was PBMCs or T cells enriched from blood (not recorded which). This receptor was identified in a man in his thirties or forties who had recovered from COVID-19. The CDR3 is CASSSLTGFSTDTQYF. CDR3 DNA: TGTGCCAGCTCATCTCTGACAGGGTTTAGCACAGATACGCAGTATTTT.